The present T cell receptor (beta chain) was sequenced within a study of OX40 agonist ivuxolimab in advanced cancers. V was shortened by 4 bases and J by 0 bases, with 10 bases between the two germline ends. The CDR3 is made up of 14 amino acids. The germline V gene has CDR1 SGHRS and CDR2 YFSETQ. Libraries were prepared by immunoSEQ multiplex PCR; TCRdb keeps only in-frame clonotypes and omits some of them. The profile shows about 32,000 clones, about four fifths of them singletons. The sequenced sample was CD4+ or CD8+ T cells sorted from blood, obtained in a trial of the OX40 agonist ivuxolimab. The sequence came from an adult with an advanced solid tumor such as melanoma, head and neck, liver or kidney cancer. This rearrangement joins TRBV5-1 to TRBJ1-1, with D possibly matching TRBD1 (6 bases). CDR3 in DNA: TGCGCCAGCAGCGCGACAGGAATGAACACTGAAGCTTTCTTT. Protein: CASSATGMNTEAFF.